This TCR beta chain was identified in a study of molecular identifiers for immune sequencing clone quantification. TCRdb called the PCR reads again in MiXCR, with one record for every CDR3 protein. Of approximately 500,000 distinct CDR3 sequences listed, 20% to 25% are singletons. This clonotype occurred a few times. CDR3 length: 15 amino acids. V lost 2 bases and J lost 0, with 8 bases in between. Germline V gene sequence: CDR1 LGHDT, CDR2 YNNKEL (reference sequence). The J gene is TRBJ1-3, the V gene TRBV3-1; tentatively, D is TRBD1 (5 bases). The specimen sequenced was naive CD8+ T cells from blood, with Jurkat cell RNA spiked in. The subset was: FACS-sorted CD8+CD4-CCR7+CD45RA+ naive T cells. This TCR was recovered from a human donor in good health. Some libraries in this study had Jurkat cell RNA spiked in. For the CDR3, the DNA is TGTGCCAGCAGCCAACTTACAGGCTCTGGAAACACCATATATTTT. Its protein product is CASSQLTGSGNTIYF.